This T cell receptor beta chain was obtained from a study of shared clonotypes between healthy human individuals. This CDR3 is built from 16 residues. The V and J ends lost 7 bases and 4 bases, in that order; junction bases with no gene match: 13. Per germline, CDR1 SQVTM and CDR2 ANQGSEA. Points on this clone: As yet, its antigen is unknown. It is likely a read error: a sequence one base away is far more abundant.

Donation came from healthy HIV-negative adults that had no recent acute infections or vaccinations. Study-wide results and caveats: Only blood samples were collected, and tissue repertoires likely differ.

Genomic DNA of each subset was evenly split across several immunoSEQ plates. Each PCR replicate run on unsorted PBMC took in roughly 0.3 ug DNA, tens of thousands of T cell genomes. Libraries were prepared by immunoSEQ multiplex PCR; TCRdb keeps only in-frame clonotypes and omits some of them. The sample has about 460,000 clones, around 77% seen once. V and J are TRBV29-1 and TRBJ2-3; TRBD2 aligns across 11 bases. Sequences were obtained from PBMCs. The receptor was isolated from a woman aged 40-49 years in good health. Some clones in this sample may be carry-over from other donors' samples. The CDR3 loop reads CSAVIAGGPGSDTQYF. The CDR3 region has the DNA TGCAGCGCTGTAATAGCGGGAGGGCCGGGATCAGATACGCAGTATTTT.